A selection of T cell receptor beta chains follows, all from one sample in a study of cytomegalovirus exposure and HLA in healthy donors. Here immunoSEQ multiplex PCR was the method, and the copy in TCRdb shows in-frame clones only, minus some. The sample has about 110,000 clones; about 79% are singletons. Sequences were obtained from PBMCs. These receptors originate from a woman younger than 35 in good health and CMV-seropositive. CDR3s include the opening cysteine and the closing phenylalanine or tryptophan. D genes are given only for firm matches. Clone size, where shown, is once, few, many, or a class for clones that have expanded.

few	.	TRBV7-3	TRBJ2-5	CASRPEGSETQYF	TGTGCCAGCAGACCGGAGGGCTCGGAGACCCAGTACTTC
once	TRBD2	TRBV4-1	TRBJ2-7	CASSQGLAGYNREQYF	TGCGCCAGCAGCCAAGGACTAGCGGGATATAACCGCGAGCAGTACTTC
.	.	TRBV19	TRBJ1-2	CASRLGANYGYTF	TGTGCCAGTAGATTAGGGGCTAACTATGGCTACACCTTC
.	.	TRBV29-1	TRBJ1-5	CSVEDLYFQGREVNQPQHF	TGCAGCGTTGAAGATCTATACTTCCAGGGAAGGGAGGTCAATCAGCCCCAGCATTTT
few	.	TRBV13	TRBJ2-7	CASSLLFGTGEQYF	TGTGCCAGCAGCTTGCTCTTTGGTACGGGGGAGCAGTACTTC
.	TRBD2	TRBV5-1	TRBJ2-1	CASSFSGGPYSGQFF	TGCGCCAGCAGCTTCTCGGGAGGGCCTTATAGCGGGCAGTTCTTC
.	.	TRBV7-3	TRBJ1-1	CASSPRQNTEAFF	TGTGCCAGCAGCCCCCGACAGAACACTGAAGCTTTCTTT
.	TRBD2	TRBV9	TRBJ2-7	CASSETGTSGDEQYF	TGTGCCAGCAGCGAAACCGGGACTAGCGGTGACGAGCAGTACTTC
.	.	TRBV5-1	TRBJ1-1	CASSLLRNTEAFF	TGCGCCAGCAGCTTGTTGCGGAACACTGAAGCTTTCTTT
.	TRBD1	TRBV19	TRBJ1-5	CASSAGTASYQPQHF	TGTGCCAGTAGTGCCGGGACAGCTTCTTATCAGCCCCAGCATTTT
.	.	TRBV2	TRBJ1-4	CASIETGPVNEKLFF	TGTGCCAGCATCGAGACAGGACCAGTTAATGAAAAACTGTTTTTT
.	TRBD2	TRBV11-3	TRBJ2-3	CASSFKAGGSPDTQYF	TGTGCCAGCAGCTTCAAAGCGGGAGGATCCCCAGATACGCAGTATTTT
.	.	TRBV30	TRBJ1-5	CAWSVRQGLQPQHF	TGTGCCTGGAGTGTACGGCAGGGGCTACAGCCCCAGCATTTT
few	TRBD1	TRBV7-9	TRBJ2-7	CASSDPPGTGTYEQYF	TGTGCCAGCAGTGATCCTCCCGGGACAGGGACCTACGAGCAGTACTTC
.	TRBD1	TRBV28	TRBJ2-7	CASSADRVNAEQYF	TGTGCCAGCAGCGCCGACAGGGTGAACGCCGAGCAGTACTTC
.	TRBD2	TRBV7-2	TRBJ2-2	CASCPFAGVGTGELFF	TGTGCCAGCTGTCCCTTTGCGGGAGTCGGCACCGGGGAGCTGTTTTTT
few	.	TRBV4-2	TRBJ2-1	CASSQAGSEQFF	TGTGCCAGCAGCCAGGCGGGGAGTGAGCAGTTCTTC
.	TRBD2	TRBV9	TRBJ2-1	CASSSSGTSEDQFF	TGTGCCAGCAGCTCCTCCGGGACTAGCGAGGATCAGTTCTTC
.	.	TRBV11-1	TRBJ1-1	CASSVPQFRGEAFF	TGTGCCAGCAGCGTACCCCAGTTCAGGGGTGAAGCTTTCTTT
.	.	TRBV6-5	TRBJ1-2	CASSRNRETNYGYTF	TGTGCCAGCAGTCGAAACAGGGAAACTAACTATGGCTACACCTTC
once	.	TRBV19	TRBJ1-3	CASSREGTVGNTIYF	TGTGCCAGTAGTCGGGAAGGGACTGTCGGAAACACCATATATTTT
.	.	TRBV5-1	TRBJ1-4	CASSLGGRVGTNEKLFF	TGCGCCAGCAGCTTGGGAGGCAGGGTAGGAACTAATGAAAAACTGTTTTTT
.	.	TRBV7-9	TRBJ2-5	CASSPRFGETQYF	TGTGCCAGCAGCCCTAGGTTCGGTGAGACCCAGTACTTC
.	.	TRBV28	TRBJ1-1	CASRISGRTEAFF	TGTGCCAGCAGGATTAGTGGGAGGACTGAAGCTTTCTTT
.	TRBD1	TRBV6-1	TRBJ1-1	CASSEGFAGTEDFF	TGTGCCAGCAGTGAGGGGTTTGCGGGGACAGAAGATTTCTTT
.	TRBD2	TRBV5-4	TRBJ2-1	CASSAGLAGGGSSYNEQFF	TGTGCCAGCAGCGCGGGACTAGCGGGAGGGGGAAGCTCCTACAATGAGCAGTTCTTC
.	.	TRBV5-1	TRBJ2-3	CASSLGLGPDTQYF	TGCGCCAGCAGCTTGGGGCTAGGTCCAGATACGCAGTATTTT
.	.	TRBV6-5	TRBJ1-2	CASSYGGSGYTF	TGTGCCAGCAGTTACGGGGGCTCAGGCTACACCTTC
.	.	TRBV5-1	TRBJ2-3	CASSASLGLTDTQYF	TGCGCCAGCAGCGCTTCTCTAGGTCTCACAGATACGCAGTATTTT
.	.	TRBV6-1	TRBJ1-5	CASSEFAAGNQPQHF	TGTGCCAGCAGTGAGTTCGCTGCGGGCAATCAGCCCCAGCATTTT
many	TRBD1	TRBV7-6	TRBJ2-6	CASTPGGISGANVLTF	TGTGCCAGCACCCCAGGGGGCATATCTGGGGCCAACGTCCTGACTTTC
.	.	TRBV6-6	TRBJ1-1	CASSSRDRAFF	TGTGCCAGCAGTTCCAGGGATAGAGCTTTCTTT
.	.	TRBV30	TRBJ1-3	CAWTRRTVGNTIYF	TGTGCCTGGACCCGACGGACAGTTGGAAACACCATATATTTT
.	.	TRBV6-5	TRBJ1-2	CASSYRGYYGYTF	TGTGCCAGCAGTTACAGGGGTTACTATGGCTACACCTTC
few	TRBD1	TRBV6-1	TRBJ1-5	CASSVDRGLNQPQHF	TGTGCCAGCAGTGTGGACAGGGGGCTGAATCAGCCCCAGCATTTT
.	TRBD1	TRBV6-6	TRBJ1-2	CASSTGGVECYGYTF	TGTGCCAGCAGTACAGGGGGCGTAGAGTGCTATGGCTACACCTTC
.	.	TRBV6-1	TRBJ2-7	CASSEFTSISYEQYF	TGTGCCAGCAGTGAATTTACTAGCATATCCTACGAGCAGTACTTC